What follows is one T cell receptor beta chain and its context. What it binds is unknown. This entry is derived from a study of OX40 agonist ivuxolimab in advanced cancers. Study at large: The eligibility criteria allowed prior anti-PD-1, anti-PD-L1 or anti-CTLA-4 therapy, and around 40% had some.

The table came from immunoSEQ multiplex PCR; TCRdb's copy has only in-frame clones and leaves some out. The repertoire holds about 46,000 clones, with approximately 90% as singletons. Study results and caveats: CD8+ T cells showed, on average, more clonal expansion than CD4+ cells.

This clonotype was sampled from an adult with an advanced solid tumor such as melanoma, head and neck, liver or kidney cancer. The material was CD4+ or CD8+ T cells sorted from blood, obtained in a trial of the OX40 agonist ivuxolimab.

The CDR3 DNA reads as TGTGCCAGCTCCCCTAAAGGACAGGGGACCCTCCTTACTTATGGCTACACCTTC. It is translated as CASSPKGQGTLLTYGYTF. The V and J genes are TRBV18 and TRBJ1-2; TRBD1 matches 9 bases. The germline V gene has CDR1 KGHSH and CDR2 LQKENI. The J segment lost 5 bases and the V segment lost 6 bases, leaving 19 bases of the junction unmatched. CDR3 size: 18 residues.